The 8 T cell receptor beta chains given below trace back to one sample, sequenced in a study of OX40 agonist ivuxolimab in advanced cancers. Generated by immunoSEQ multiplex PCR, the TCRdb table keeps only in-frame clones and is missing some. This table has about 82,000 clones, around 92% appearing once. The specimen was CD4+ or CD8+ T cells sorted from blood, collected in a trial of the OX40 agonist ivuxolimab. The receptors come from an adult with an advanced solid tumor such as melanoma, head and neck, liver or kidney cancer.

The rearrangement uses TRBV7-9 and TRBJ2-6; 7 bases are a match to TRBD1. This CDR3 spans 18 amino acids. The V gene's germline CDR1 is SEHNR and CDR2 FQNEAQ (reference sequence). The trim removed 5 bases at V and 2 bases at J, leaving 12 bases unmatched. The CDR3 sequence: CASSPAILTGAGANVLTF. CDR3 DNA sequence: TGTGCCAGCAGCCCAGCGATCCTTACAGGGGCTGGGGCCAACGTCCTGACTTTC.

CDR3 bases: TGTGCCAGCAGCTCCAGACAGGGTAGTAATTCACCCCTCCACTTT. Translating gives CASSSRQGSNSPLHF. The J gene is TRBJ1-6, the V gene TRBV5-4; 7 bases align to TRBD1. CDR3 length equals 15 residues. V gave up 3 bases and J gave up 6 bases; unmatched junction bases: 6. Germline loops: CDR1 SGHNT, CDR2 YYREEE (reference sequence).

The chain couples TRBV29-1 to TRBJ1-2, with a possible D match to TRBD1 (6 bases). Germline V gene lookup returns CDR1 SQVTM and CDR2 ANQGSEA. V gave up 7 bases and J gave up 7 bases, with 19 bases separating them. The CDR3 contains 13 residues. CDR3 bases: TGCAGCGCTCTAGTTGGGGGGGCTCTTGGCTACACCTTC. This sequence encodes CSALVGGALGYTF.

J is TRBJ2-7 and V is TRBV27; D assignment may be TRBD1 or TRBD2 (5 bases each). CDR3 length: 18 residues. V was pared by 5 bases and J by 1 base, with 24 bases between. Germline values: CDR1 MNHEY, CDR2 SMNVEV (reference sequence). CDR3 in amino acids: CASSLQIAARDGSYEQYF. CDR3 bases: TGTGCCAGCAGTCTCCAGATTGCCGCCCGGGACGGATCCTACGAGCAGTACTTC.

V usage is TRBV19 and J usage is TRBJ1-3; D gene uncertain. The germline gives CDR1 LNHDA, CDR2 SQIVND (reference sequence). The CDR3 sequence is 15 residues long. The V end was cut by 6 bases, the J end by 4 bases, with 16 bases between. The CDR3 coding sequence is TGTGCCAGTAGCCTCGGGGTGGGGTACGGAAACACCATATATTTT. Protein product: CASSLGVGYGNTIYF.

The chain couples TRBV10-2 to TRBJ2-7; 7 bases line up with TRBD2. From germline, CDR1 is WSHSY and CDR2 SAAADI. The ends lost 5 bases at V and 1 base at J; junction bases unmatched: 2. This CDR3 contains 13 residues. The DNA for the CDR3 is TGCGCCAGCAGTCTAGCGGCATCCTACGAGCAGTACTTC. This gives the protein CASSLAASYEQYF.

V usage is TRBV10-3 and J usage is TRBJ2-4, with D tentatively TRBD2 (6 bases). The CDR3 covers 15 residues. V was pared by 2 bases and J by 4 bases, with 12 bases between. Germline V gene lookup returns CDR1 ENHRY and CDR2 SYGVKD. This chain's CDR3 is CAISEGWEVKNIQYF. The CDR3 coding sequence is TGTGCCATCAGTGAGGGATGGGAGGTTAAAAACATTCAGTACTTC.

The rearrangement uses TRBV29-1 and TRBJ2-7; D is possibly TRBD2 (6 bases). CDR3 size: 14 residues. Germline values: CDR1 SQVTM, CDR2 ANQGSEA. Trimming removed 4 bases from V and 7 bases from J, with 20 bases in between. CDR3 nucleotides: TGCAGCGTTGTCCGAGCGACAGCCCGGGGGGAGCAGTACTTC. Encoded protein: CSVVRATARGEQYF.